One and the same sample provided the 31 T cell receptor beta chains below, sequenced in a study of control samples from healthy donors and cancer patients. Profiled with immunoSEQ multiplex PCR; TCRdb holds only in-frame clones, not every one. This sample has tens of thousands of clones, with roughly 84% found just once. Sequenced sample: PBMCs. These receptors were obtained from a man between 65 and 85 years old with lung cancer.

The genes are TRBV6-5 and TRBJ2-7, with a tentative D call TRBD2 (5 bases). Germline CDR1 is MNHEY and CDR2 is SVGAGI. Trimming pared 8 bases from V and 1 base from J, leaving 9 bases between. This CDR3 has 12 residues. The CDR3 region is CASSRDSYEQYF. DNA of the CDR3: TGTGCCAGCTCGAGGGATTCCTACGAGCAGTACTTC.

CDR3 nucleotides: TGTGCCAGCAGACTCGGAGGGCGCGGGACAGATACGCAGTATTTT. This gives the protein CASRLGGRGTDTQYF. The J gene is TRBJ2-3, the V gene TRBV27, with a possible D match to TRBD2 (6 bases). With 6 bases removed from V and 3 bases from J, the gap between germline ends came to 16 bases. Germline CDR1 is MNHEY and CDR2 is SMNVEV (reference sequence). CDR3 length: 15 residues.

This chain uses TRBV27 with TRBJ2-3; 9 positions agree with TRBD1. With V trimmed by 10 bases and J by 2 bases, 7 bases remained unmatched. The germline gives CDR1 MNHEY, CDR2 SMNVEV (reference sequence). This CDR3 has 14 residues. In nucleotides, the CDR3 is TGTGCCACCTCCCGGGACAGGGCCACAGATACGCAGTATTTT. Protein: CATSRDRATDTQYF.

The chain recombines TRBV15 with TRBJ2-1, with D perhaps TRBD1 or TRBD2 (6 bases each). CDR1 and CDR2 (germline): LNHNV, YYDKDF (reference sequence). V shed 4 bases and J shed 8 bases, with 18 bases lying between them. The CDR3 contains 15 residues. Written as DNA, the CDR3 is TGTGCCACCAGCATTGGGGTACGGGGGCACGATGAGCAGTTCTTC. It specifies CATSIGVRGHDEQFF.

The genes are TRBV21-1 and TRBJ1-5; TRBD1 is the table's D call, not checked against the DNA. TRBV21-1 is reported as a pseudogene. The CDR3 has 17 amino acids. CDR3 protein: CASSNEQGTLGNQPQHF. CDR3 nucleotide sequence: TGTGCCAGCAGCAACGAACAGGGGACGCTGGGGAATCAGCCCCAGCATTTT.

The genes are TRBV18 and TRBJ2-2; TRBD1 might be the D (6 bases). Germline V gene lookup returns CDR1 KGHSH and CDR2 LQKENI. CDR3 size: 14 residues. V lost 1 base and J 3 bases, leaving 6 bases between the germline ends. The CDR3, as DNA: TGTGCCAGCTCACCACAGGGGGACACCGGGGAGCTGTTTTTT. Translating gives CASSPQGDTGELFF. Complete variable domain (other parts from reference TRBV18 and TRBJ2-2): NAGVMQNPRHLVRRRGQEARLRCSPMKGHSHVYWYRQLPEEGLKFMVYLQKENIIDESGMPKERFSAEFPKEGPSILRIQQVVRGDSAAYFCASSPQGDTGELFFGEGSRLTVL.

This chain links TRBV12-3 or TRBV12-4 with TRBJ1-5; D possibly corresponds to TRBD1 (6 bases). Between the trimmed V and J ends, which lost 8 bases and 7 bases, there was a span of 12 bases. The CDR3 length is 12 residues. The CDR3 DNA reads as TGTGCCAGCGGCTCAGGGGAGCAGCCCCAGCATTTT. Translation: CASGSGEQPQHF.

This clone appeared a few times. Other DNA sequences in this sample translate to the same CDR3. CDR3 DNA: TGTGCCAGCAGCCGGCGGGGGCGCACAGATACGCAGTATTTT. Protein sequence: CASSRRGRTDTQYF. The chain links TRBV3-1 (or the pseudogene TRBV3-2) to TRBJ2-3; possibly TRBD2 for D (7 bases). V was pared by 4 bases and J by 1 base, with 9 bases between. The CDR3 is 14 amino acids. Germline assignment: CDR1 LGHDT and CDR2 YNNKEL (reference sequence).

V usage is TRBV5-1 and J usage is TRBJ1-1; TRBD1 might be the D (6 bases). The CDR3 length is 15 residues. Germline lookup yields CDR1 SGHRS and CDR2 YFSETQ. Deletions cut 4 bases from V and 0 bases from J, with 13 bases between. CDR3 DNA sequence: TGCGCCAGCAGCCAATCTCGGACAGTGAACACTGAAGCTTTCTTT. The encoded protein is CASSQSRTVNTEAFF.

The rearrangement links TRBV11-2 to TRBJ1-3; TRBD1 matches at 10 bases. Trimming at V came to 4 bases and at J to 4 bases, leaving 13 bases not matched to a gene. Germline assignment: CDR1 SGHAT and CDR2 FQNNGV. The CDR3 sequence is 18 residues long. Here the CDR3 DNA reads TGTGCCAGCAGCTCCCGAAGACAGGGGGCTATTTCGGGAAACACCATATATTTT. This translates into CASSSRRQGAISGNTIYF.

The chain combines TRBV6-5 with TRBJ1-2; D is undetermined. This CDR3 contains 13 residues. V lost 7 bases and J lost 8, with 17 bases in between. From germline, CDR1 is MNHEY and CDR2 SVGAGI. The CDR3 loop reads CASTSKLLGGYTF. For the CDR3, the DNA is TGTGCCAGCACCTCAAAACTCCTTGGGGGCTACACCTTC.

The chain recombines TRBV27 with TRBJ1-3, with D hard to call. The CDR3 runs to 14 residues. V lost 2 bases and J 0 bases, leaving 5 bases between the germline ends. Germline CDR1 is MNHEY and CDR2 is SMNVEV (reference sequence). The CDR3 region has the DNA TGTGCCAGCAGTTTAGACCGCTCTGGAAACACCATATATTTT. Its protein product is CASSLDRSGNTIYF.

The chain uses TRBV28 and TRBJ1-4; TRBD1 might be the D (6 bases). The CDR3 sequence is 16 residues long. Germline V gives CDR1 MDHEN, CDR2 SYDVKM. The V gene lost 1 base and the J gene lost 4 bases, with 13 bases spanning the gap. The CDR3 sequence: CASSLFPQGRNEKLFF. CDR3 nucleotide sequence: TGTGCCAGCAGTTTATTTCCGCAGGGGCGTAATGAAAAACTGTTTTTT. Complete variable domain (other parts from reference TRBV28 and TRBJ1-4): DVKVTQSSRYLVKRTGEKVFLECVQDMDHENMFWYRQDPGLGLRLIYFSYDVKMKEKGDIPEGYSVSREKKERFSLILESASTNQTSMYLCASSLFPQGRNEKLFFGSGTQLSVL.

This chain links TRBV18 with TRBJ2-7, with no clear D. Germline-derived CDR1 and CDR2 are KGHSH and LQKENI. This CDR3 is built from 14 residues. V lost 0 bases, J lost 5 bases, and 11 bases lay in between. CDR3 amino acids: CASSPPAGEHEQYF. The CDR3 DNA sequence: TGTGCCAGCTCACCACCGGCTGGGGAACACGAGCAGTACTTC.

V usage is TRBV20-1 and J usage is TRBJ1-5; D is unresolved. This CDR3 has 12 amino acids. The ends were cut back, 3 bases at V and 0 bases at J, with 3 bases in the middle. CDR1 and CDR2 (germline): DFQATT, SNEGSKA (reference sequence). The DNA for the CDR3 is TGCAGTGCTAGTCCTAGCAATCAGCCCCAGCATTTT. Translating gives CSASPSNQPQHF.

This CDR3 reads CASSQRLEQFF. CDR3 bases: TGTGCCAGCAGCCAGAGACTGGAGCAGTTCTTC. The chain recombines TRBV12-3 or TRBV12-4 with TRBJ2-1; D gene ambiguous. Trimming removed 6 bases at V and 10 bases at J, with 10 bases between. This CDR3 is 11 amino acids long.

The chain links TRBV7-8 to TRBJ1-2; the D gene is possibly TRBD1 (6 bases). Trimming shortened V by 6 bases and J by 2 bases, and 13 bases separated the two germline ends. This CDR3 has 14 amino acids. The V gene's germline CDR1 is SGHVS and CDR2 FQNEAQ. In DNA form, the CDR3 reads TGTGCCAGCAGTGGTAGGACAGCAAACTATGGCTACACCTTC. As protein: CASSGRTANYGYTF.

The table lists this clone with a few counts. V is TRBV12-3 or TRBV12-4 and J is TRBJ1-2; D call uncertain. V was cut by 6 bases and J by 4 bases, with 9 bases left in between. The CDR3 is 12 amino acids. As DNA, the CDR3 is TGTGCCAGCAGATCAAGCCTCTATGGCTACACCTTC. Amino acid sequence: CASRSSLYGYTF.

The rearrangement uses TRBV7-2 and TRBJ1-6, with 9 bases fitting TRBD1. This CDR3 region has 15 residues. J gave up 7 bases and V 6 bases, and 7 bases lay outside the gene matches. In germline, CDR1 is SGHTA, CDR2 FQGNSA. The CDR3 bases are TGTGCCAGCAGTCAATACAGGGGGCAAAATTCACCCCTCCACTTT. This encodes CASSQYRGQNSPLHF.

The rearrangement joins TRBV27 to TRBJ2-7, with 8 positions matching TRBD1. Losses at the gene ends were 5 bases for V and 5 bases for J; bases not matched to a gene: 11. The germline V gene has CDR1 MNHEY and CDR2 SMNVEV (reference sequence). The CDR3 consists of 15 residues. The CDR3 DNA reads TGTGCCAGCAGTCCTCACAGGGGGTTGGAGAACGAGCAGTACTTC. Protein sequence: CASSPHRGLENEQYF.

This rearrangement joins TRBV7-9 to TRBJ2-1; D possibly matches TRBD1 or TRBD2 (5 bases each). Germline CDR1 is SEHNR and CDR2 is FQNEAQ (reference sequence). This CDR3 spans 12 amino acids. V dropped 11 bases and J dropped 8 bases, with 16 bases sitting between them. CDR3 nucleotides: TGTGCCGGGACCAGGGTCGAACATGAGCAGTTCTTC. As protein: CAGTRVEHEQFF.

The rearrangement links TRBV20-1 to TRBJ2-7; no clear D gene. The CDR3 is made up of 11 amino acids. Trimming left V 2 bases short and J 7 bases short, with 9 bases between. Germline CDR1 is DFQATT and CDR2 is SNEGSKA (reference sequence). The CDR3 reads CSARQFGEQYF. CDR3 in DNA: TGCAGTGCTAGACAATTTGGGGAGCAGTACTTC.

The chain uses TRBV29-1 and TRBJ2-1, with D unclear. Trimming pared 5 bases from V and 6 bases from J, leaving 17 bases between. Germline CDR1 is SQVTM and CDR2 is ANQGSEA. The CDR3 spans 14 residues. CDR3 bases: TGCAGCGTTAGGGCTACCCTAACCACCAATGAGCAGTTCTTC. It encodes CSVRATLTTNEQFF.

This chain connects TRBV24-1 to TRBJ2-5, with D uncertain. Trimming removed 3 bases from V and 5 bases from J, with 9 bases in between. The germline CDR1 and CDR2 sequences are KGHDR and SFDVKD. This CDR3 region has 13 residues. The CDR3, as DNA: TGTGCCACCAGTGATCCCCCGGATGAGACCCAGTACTTC. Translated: CATSDPPDETQYF.

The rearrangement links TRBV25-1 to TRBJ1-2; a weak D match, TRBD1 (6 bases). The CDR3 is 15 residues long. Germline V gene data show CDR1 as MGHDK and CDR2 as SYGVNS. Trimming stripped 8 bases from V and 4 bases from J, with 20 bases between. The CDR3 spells CASGYPGDLGYGYTF. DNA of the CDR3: TGTGCCAGCGGGTACCCAGGGGACTTGGGCTATGGCTACACCTTC.

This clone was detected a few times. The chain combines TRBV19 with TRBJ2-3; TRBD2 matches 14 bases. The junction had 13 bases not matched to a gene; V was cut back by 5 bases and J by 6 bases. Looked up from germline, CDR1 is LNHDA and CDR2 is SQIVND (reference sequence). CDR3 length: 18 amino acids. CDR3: CASSARLTSGGAFDTQYF. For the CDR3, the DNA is TGTGCCAGTAGTGCCCGGTTGACTAGCGGGGGGGCGTTCGATACGCAGTATTTT.

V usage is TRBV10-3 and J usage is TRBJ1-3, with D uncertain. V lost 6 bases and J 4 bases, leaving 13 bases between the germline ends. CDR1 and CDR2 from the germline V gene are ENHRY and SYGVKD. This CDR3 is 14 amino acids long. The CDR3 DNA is TGTGCCATCAGAGGGCAGGATAACGGAAACACCATATATTTT. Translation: CAIRGQDNGNTIYF.

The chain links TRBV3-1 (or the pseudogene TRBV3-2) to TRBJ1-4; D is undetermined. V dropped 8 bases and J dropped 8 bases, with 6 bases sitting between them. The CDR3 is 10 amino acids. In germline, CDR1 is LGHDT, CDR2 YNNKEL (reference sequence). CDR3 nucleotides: TGTGCCAGCGGGGAAGAAAAACTGTTTTTT. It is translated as CASGEEKLFF.

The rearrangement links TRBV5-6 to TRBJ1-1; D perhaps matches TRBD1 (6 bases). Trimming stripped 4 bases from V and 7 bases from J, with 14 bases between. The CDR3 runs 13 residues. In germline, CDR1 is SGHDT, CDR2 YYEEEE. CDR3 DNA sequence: TGTGCCAGCAGCGGAAGAACAGGGAATGAAGCTTTCTTT. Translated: CASSGRTGNEAFF. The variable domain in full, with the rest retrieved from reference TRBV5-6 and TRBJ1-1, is DAGVTQSPTHLIKTRGQQVTLRCSPKSGHDTVSWYQQALGQGPQFIFQYYEEEERQRGNFPDRFSGHQFPNYSSELNVNALLLGDSALYLCASSGRTGNEAFFGQGTRLTVV.

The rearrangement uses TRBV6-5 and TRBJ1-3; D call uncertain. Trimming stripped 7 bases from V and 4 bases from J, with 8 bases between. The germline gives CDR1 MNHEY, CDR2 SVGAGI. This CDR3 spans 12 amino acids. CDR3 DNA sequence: TGTGCCAGCACCCCCACGGGAAACACCATATATTTT. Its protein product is CASTPTGNTIYF.

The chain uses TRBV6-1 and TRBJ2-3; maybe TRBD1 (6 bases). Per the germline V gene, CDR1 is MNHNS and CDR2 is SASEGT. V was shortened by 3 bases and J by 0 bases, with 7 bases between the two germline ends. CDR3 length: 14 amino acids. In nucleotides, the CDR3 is TGTGCCAGCAGTGAGGACAGTAGCACAGATACGCAGTATTTT. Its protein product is CASSEDSSTDTQYF.